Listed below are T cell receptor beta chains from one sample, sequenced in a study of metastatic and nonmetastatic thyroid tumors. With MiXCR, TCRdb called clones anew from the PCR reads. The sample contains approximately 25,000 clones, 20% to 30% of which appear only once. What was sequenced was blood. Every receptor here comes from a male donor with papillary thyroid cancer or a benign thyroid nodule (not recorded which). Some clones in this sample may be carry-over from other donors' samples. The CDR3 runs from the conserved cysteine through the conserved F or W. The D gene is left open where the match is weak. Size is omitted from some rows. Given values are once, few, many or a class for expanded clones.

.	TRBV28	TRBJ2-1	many	CASRLLNEQFF	TGTGCCAGCAGATTGCTTAATGAGCAGTTCTTC
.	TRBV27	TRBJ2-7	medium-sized	CASSIGTLYEQYF	TGTGCCAGCAGTATCGGGACTCTCTACGAGCAGTACTTC
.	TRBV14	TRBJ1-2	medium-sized	CASSQGYYGYTF	TGTGCCAGCAGCCAGGGTTACTATGGCTACACCTTC
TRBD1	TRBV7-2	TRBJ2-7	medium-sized	CASNLRDRTYEQYF	TGTGCCAGCAACCTCCGGGACAGAACCTACGAGCAGTACTTC
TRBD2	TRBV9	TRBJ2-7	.	CASSVTSGGGYEQYF	TGTGCCAGCAGCGTAACTAGCGGGGGAGGTTACGAGCAGTACTTC
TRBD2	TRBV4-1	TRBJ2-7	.	CARSQDARAGPYEQYF	TGCGCCCGCAGCCAAGATGCGCGAGCGGGGCCATACGAGCAGTACTTC
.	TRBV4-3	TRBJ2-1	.	CASSQDADRYNEQFF	TGCGCCAGCAGCCAAGACGCTGACAGGTACAATGAGCAGTTCTTC
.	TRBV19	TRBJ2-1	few	CASSSRGITYNEQFF	TGTGCCAGTAGTAGCCGCGGGATCACTTACAATGAGCAGTTCTTC
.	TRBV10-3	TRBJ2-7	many	CAIGGAYEQYF	TGTGCCATCGGGGGAGCCTACGAGCAGTACTTC
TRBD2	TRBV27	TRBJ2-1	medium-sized	CASSSEREVSYNEQFF	TGTGCCAGCAGTTCAGAGCGGGAGGTAAGCTACAATGAGCAGTTCTTC
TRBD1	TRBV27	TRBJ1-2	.	CASRRDSESGNTF	TGTGCCAGCCGACGGGACAGTGAATCTGGCAACACCTTC
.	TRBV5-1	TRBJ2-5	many	CASSLGSGPRETQYF	TGCGCCAGCAGCTTGGGGTCCGGGCCGCGGGAGACCCAGTACTTC
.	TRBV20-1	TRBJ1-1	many	CSALSSRDMNTEAFF	TGCAGTGCTCTTTCTTCCCGGGACATGAACACTGAAGCTTTCTTT
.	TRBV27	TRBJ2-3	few	CASTLGSSFLDAQYF	TGTGCCAGCACCCTGGGCAGTTCCTTCTTAGATGCTCAGTATTTT
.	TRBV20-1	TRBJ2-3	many	CSARDWGASTDTQYF	TGCAGTGCTAGAGATTGGGGGGCTAGCACAGATACGCAGTATTTT
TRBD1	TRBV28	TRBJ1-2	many	CASVRPGQGSYGYTF	TGTGCCAGCGTACGTCCGGGACAGGGAAGCTATGGCTACACCTTC
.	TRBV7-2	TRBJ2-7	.	CSSSLGQVPYEQYF	TGTTCCAGCAGCTTAGGTCAGGTCCCCTACGAGCAGTACTTC
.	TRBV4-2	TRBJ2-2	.	CGSSHAKSLNTGELFF	TGTGGCAGCAGCCATGCGAAGAGCCTCAACACCGGGGAGCTGTTTTTT
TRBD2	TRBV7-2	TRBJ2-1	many	CASSLVGTGGHNEQFF	TGTGCCAGCAGCTTAGTAGGAACGGGAGGGCACAATGAGCAGTTCTTC